This T cell receptor beta chain was found in a study of blood T cell repertoires in COVID-19 (dated by TCRdb to about 2020). At the level of the whole study: Collaborator samples came from the United States, Italy and Spain and covered acute and convalescent phases of COVID-19. The samples were drawn from two sources: the first 160 participants of the ongoing ImmuneRACE study, and about 1,300 subjects contributed by 6 global collaborators. A freely available public database, intended as a resource for researchers studying the immune response to SARS-CoV-2, is where the repertoires were released. The material from the prospective study consisted of cDNA or gDNA derived from T cells, B-cell-depleted T cells, or PBMCs. Nearly every sample came with metadata listing a de-identified subject ID, COVID-19 status, age in years and sex. Where available, HLA class I and class II types were taken from metadata supplied by the sample provider and were not determined by assay-based typing. The dataset comprised deeply sampled blood TCRbeta repertoires from subjects exposed to, actively infected with, or recovered from COVID-19.

The immunoSEQ Assay, a bias-controlled multiplex PCR, was used to amplify TCRbeta CDR3 regions from genomic DNA. On the study's bioinformatics: The number of nucleated cells in each sample was estimated from the amplification of reference gene primers within the assay. To quantify the absolute abundance of each unique TCRbeta CDR3 rearrangement, sequence reads were collapsed and filtered. For each sample, productive Simpson clonality was calculated as the square root of Simpson's diversity index over productive rearrangements. The source is immuneACCESS, and TCRdb retained only in-frame sequences with V and J called. Part of the clones is not carried over; for the studies checked, unresolved V genes explain less than half of this, and the remainder is unexplained. V and J calls and clone size are given by that table; D and trimming were obtained from the DNA. This sample gives 210,000 or so clones in total; more than 70% of them show up just once. The ten largest clones add up to approximately 5.6% of the sample.

CDR1 and CDR2 are read off the germline V gene as MGHDK and SYGVNS. The CDR3 goes from the cysteine to the phenylalanine over 12 residues. The entry retains the CDR3 DNA only, 36 bases that are in frame from base 1. Deletion took 7 bases off V and 13 bases off J, with a span of 19 bases between the germline ends. Points on this clone: Its antigen is currently not known. No clone much larger than this one lies a single base away; base qualities are absent.

Another Seattle source contributed samples from volunteer blood donors who had recovered from COVID-19. The collaborating institutions used their own protocols to collect whole blood in K2EDTA tubes. For TCRbeta analysis, collaborators shipped samples in one of three forms: frozen whole blood, isolated PBMCs, or DNA extracted from either of those sample types. Summary of the overall study and its limitations: The amount of clinical and demographic metadata varied by source and participant and was provided uncurated.

The TCR was taken from a woman aged 40-49 years who had recovered from COVID-19. Sequencing was done on a sample of peripheral blood. This chain joins TRBV25-1 to TRBJ2-5; the D gene remains uncertain. The CDR3: CASNPPTGQAYF. Here is the DNA: TGTGCCAGCAACCCACCAACCGGCCAGGCGTACTTC. The full variable domain, completed from the reference TRBV25-1 and TRBJ2-5 proteins outside the CDR3, reads EADIYQTPRYLVIGTGKKITLECSQTMGHDKMYWYQQDPGMELHLIHYSYGVNSTEKGDLSSESTVSRIRTEHFPLTLESARPSHTSQYLCASNPPTGQAYFGPGTRLLVL.